The 25 T cell receptor beta chains in this list originate from one sample, sequenced in a study of blood T cell repertoires in COVID-19 (dated by TCRdb to about 2020). Libraries came from the immunoSEQ multiplex PCR assay. Entries here come from immuneACCESS through TCRdb and include only in-frame sequences with V and J called. Some clones fail to appear in such tables; in the studies checked, an unresolved V gene covers under half of the shortfall, and the cause of the remainder is unknown. The sample includes about 220,000 clones, with 80% observed a single time. In total, the top ten clones hold about 7% of the sample. Sequenced: peripheral blood. Receptors were obtained from a woman between 65 and 79 years old with acute or convalescent COVID-19.

This rearrangement joins TRBV3-1 (or the pseudogene TRBV3-2) to TRBJ2-5; perhaps TRBD2 as D (5 bases). The ends were cut back, 2 bases at V and 4 bases at J, with 8 bases in the middle. CDR3 length: 13 residues. Germline loops: CDR1 LGHDT, CDR2 YNNKEL (reference sequence). The CDR3 coding sequence is TGTGCCAGCAGCCAACTAGAGGGAGAGACCCAGTACTTC. It translates to CASSQLEGETQYF.

This clone has more than one count but fewer than ten. This rearrangement joins TRBV5-1 to TRBJ1-1; no definite D call. V dropped 3 bases and J dropped 3 bases, with 12 bases sitting between them. The germline gives CDR1 SGHRS, CDR2 YFSETQ. The CDR3 totals 14 residues. CDR3 sequence: CASSSDPGDTEAFF. DNA of the CDR3: TGCGCCAGCAGCTCCGACCCCGGGGACACTGAAGCTTTCTTT. The full variable domain, in which reference TRBV5-1 and TRBJ1-1 provide the parts outside the CDR3, is KAGVTQTPRYLIKTRGQQVTLSCSPISGHRSVSWYQQTPGQGLQFLFEYFSETQRNKGNFPGRFSGRQFSNSRSEMNVSTLELGDSALYLCASSSDPGDTEAFFGQGTRLTVV.

V usage is TRBV6-1 and J usage is TRBJ1-6, with D unresolved. There are 17 residues in the CDR3. Trimming removed 4 bases at V and 0 bases at J, with 13 bases between. In germline, CDR1 is MNHNS, CDR2 SASEGT. In DNA, the CDR3 is TGTGCCAGCAGTGTGACCGAAAGGAGCTCCTATAATTCACCCCTCCACTTT. Translating gives CASSVTERSSYNSPLHF.

The chain recombines TRBV19 with TRBJ2-7; D remains ambiguous. V was cut by 3 bases and J by 9 bases, with 12 bases left in between. Germline CDR1 and CDR2: LNHDA and SQIVND (reference sequence). The CDR3 loop spans 12 amino acids. CDR3 sequence reads: CASSIEFPRQYF. CDR3 nucleotides: TGTGCCAGTAGTATCGAGTTTCCCCGGCAGTACTTC.

This clone appeared a few times. CDR3 sequence (DNA): TGTGCCAGCAGAGGGACTAACTCTGGAAACACCATATATTTT. Its translation is CASRGTNSGNTIYF. V and J are TRBV2 and TRBJ1-3; TRBD1 might be the D (5 bases). This CDR3 contains 14 residues. In germline, CDR1 is SNHLY, CDR2 FYNNEI. Deletions cut 6 bases from V and 0 bases from J, with 9 bases between. Looking up the rest from reference TRBV2 and TRBJ1-3 gives the full variable domain: EPEVTQTPSHQVTQMGQEVILRCVPISNHLYFYWYRQILGQKVEFLVSFYNNEISEKSEIFDDQFSVERPDGSNFTLKIRSTKLEDSAMYFCASRGTNSGNTIYFGEGSWLTVV.

This chain uses TRBV3-1 (or the pseudogene TRBV3-2) with TRBJ2-4, with D perhaps matching TRBD1 (5 bases). V lost 2 bases to trimming and J lost 5 bases, with 7 bases between them. CDR1 LGHDT and CDR2 YNNKEL come from the germline V gene (reference sequence). The CDR3 contains 13 residues. CDR3 protein: CASSQLGENIQYF. The CDR3, as DNA: TGTGCCAGCAGCCAACTAGGGGAAAACATTCAGTACTTC.

This clone was counted once. The chain links TRBV5-1 to TRBJ2-3, with 9 bases identical to TRBD2. Germline values: CDR1 SGHRS, CDR2 YFSETQ. CDR3 length: 14 residues. The junction had 2 bases not matched to a gene; V was cut back by 1 base and J by 5 bases. The CDR3 reads CASSLLAGEDTQYF. CDR3 coding DNA: TGCGCCAGCAGCTTGTTAGCGGGGGAAGATACGCAGTATTTT. Full variable domain (rest looked up from reference TRBV5-1 and TRBJ2-3): KAGVTQTPRYLIKTRGQQVTLSCSPISGHRSVSWYQQTPGQGLQFLFEYFSETQRNKGNFPGRFSGRQFSNSRSEMNVSTLELGDSALYLCASSLLAGEDTQYFGPGTRLTVL.

The chain links TRBV19 to TRBJ2-1; D is undetermined. The germline V and J ends were trimmed by 5 bases and 7 bases, with 18 bases remaining between them. Germline CDR1 reads LNHDA; CDR2 reads SQIVND (reference sequence). The CDR3 runs 15 residues. DNA of the CDR3: TGTGCCAGTAGTCTCACCCCGGTAGATTATAATGAGCAGTTCTTC. It specifies CASSLTPVDYNEQFF.

V gene TRBV10-2 combines with J gene TRBJ1-4, with D unclear. This CDR3 has 15 amino acids. Trimming pared 8 bases from V and 5 bases from J, leaving 18 bases between. CDR1 is WSHSY and CDR2 is SAAADI in the germline V gene. The CDR3 sequence is CASLSSTPRNEKLFF. In DNA form, the CDR3 reads TGCGCCAGCCTATCTTCCACCCCAAGAAATGAAAAACTGTTTTTT.

The chain links TRBV2 to TRBJ2-7, with 7 positions matching TRBD1. The V gene's germline CDR1 is SNHLY and CDR2 FYNNEI. The J segment lost 3 bases and the V segment lost 3 bases, leaving 5 bases of the junction unmatched. This CDR3 region has 14 residues. The CDR3 DNA sequence: TGTGCCAGCAGTGAGAGACAGGGTTTCTACGAGCAGTACTTC. Its protein product is CASSERQGFYEQYF.

This clone was detected only once. The chain has TRBV24-1 and TRBJ2-2; 11 positions match TRBD2. Germline CDR1 is KGHDR and CDR2 is SFDVKD. The CDR3 runs 16 residues. The junction had 3 bases not matched to a gene; V was cut back by 1 base and J by 6 bases. The CDR3: CATSDFMTSGAGELFF. The CDR3 DNA follows: TGTGCCACCAGTGATTTCATGACTAGCGGGGCCGGGGAGCTGTTTTTT.

CDR3 bases: TGTGCCAGCAGTTTACCCTACAGGGACGAGCAGTACTTC. Translated, it gives CASSLPYRDEQYF. The genes are TRBV28 and TRBJ2-7, with a possible D match to TRBD1 (6 bases). V was clipped by 2 bases and J by 5 bases, with 10 bases between them. Per germline, CDR1 MDHEN and CDR2 SYDVKM. This CDR3 comprises 13 residues.

The chain joins TRBV4-1 to TRBJ1-6; tentatively, D is TRBD1 (5 bases). This CDR3 has 15 amino acids. Trimming took off 8 bases at V and 10 bases at J, with 21 bases between the two ends. CDR1 and CDR2 from the germline V gene are MGHRA and YSYEKL. The CDR3 sequence is CASGTHLGLESPLHF. The CDR3, as DNA: TGCGCCAGCGGTACCCATCTGGGGCTCGAATCACCCCTCCACTTT.

This sequence joins TRBV18 and TRBJ1-4, with 7 bases lining up with TRBD1. This CDR3 comprises 15 residues. The V gene's germline CDR1 is KGHSH and CDR2 LQKENI. Trimming took 3 bases from V and 10 from J; bases not matched to a gene: 11. The CDR3 DNA is TGTGCCAGCTCACCTGGGACAGAGACAAGCGGAAAACTGTTTTTT. Encoded protein: CASSPGTETSGKLFF.

The table lists this clone with a few counts. V is TRBV18 and J is TRBJ1-1; no clear D. Trimming took off 6 bases at V and 0 bases at J, with 5 bases between the two ends. The V gene's germline CDR1 is KGHSH and CDR2 LQKENI. The CDR3 is made up of 12 amino acids. CDR3 sequence (DNA): TGTGCCAGCTCCGGTATGAACACTGAAGCTTTCTTT. Translation gives CASSGMNTEAFF.

The chain employs TRBV5-6 and TRBJ2-1; 13 positions agree with TRBD2. V dropped 5 bases and J dropped 8; count of bases not matched to a gene: 4. Germline-derived CDR1 and CDR2 are SGHDT and YYEEEE. The CDR3 loop spans 14 amino acids. The CDR3 coding sequence is TGTGCCAGCAGTTGGACTAGCGGGGGTGATGAGCAGTTCTTC. It translates to CASSWTSGGDEQFF.

The gene calls are TRBV24-1 and TRBJ1-5; 7 nucleotides match TRBD1. Germline values: CDR1 KGHDR, CDR2 SFDVKD. The CDR3 length is 15 residues. J lost 3 bases, V lost 4 bases, and 5 bases had no gene match. The CDR3 spells CATSDSTGYNQPQHF. In DNA form, the CDR3 reads TGTGCCACCAGTGACTCGACAGGGTACAATCAGCCCCAGCATTTT.

Here the CDR3 reads CASSTVGQGARAFF. CDR3 DNA: TGTGCCAGCAGTACGGTTGGACAGGGGGCGCGGGCTTTCTTT. J is TRBJ1-1 and V is TRBV6-5; 11 bases are a match to TRBD1. This CDR3 spans 14 amino acids. The J segment lost 11 bases and the V segment lost 5 bases, leaving 10 bases of the junction unmatched. Germline V lookup: CDR1 MNHEY, CDR2 SVGAGI.

This chain uses TRBV5-1 with TRBJ2-1; 16 bases fit TRBD2. J gave up 5 bases and V 2 bases, and 10 bases lay outside the gene matches. Looked up from germline, CDR1 is SGHRS and CDR2 is YFSETQ. This CDR3 is 19 amino acids long. The CDR3 loop is CASSFGTSGGALGHNEQFF. CDR3 sequence (DNA): TGCGCCAGCAGCTTTGGGACTAGCGGGGGGGCCCTTGGGCACAATGAGCAGTTCTTC.

The V call is TRBV20-1, the J call TRBJ2-7; D is ambiguous. Trimming took off 6 bases at V and 3 bases at J, with 9 bases between the two ends. CDR3 length: 11 amino acids. The germline V gene encodes CDR1 DFQATT and CDR2 SNEGSKA (reference sequence). The DNA of the CDR3 is TGCAGTGCATCCAGTCTCTACGAGCAGTACGTC. Translation gives CSASSLYEQYV.

The chain has TRBV10-3 and TRBJ2-6; 9 nucleotides line up with TRBD1. Looked up from germline, CDR1 is ENHRY and CDR2 is SYGVKD. Unmatched junction bases numbered 4, after V lost 7 bases and J lost 0 bases. The CDR3 consists of 16 residues. CDR3 amino acids: CAINRDRASGANVLTF. In DNA, the CDR3 is TGTGCCATCAACCGGGACAGGGCCTCTGGGGCCAACGTCCTGACTTTC.

V gene TRBV10-1 combines with J gene TRBJ2-1; D may be TRBD2 (6 bases). Trimming cost V 8 bases and J 7 bases, with 15 bases left between them. The CDR3 is 13 residues long. In germline, CDR1 is WNHNN, CDR2 SYGVQD (reference sequence). DNA of the CDR3: TGCGCCAGCTCCCTATACCGGGGGAATGAGCAGTTCTTC. Encoded protein: CASSLYRGNEQFF.

This clone appeared a few times. This chain uses TRBV5-1 with TRBJ1-5; 9 nucleotides agree with TRBD1. The CDR3 is 14 residues long. CDR1 and CDR2 (germline): SGHRS, YFSETQ. V shed 4 bases, J shed 6 bases, and the junction held 5 bases outside the gene matches. This CDR3 is CASSPGTGRQPQHF. DNA of the CDR3: TGCGCCAGCAGCCCTGGGACAGGGCGTCAGCCCCAGCATTTT.

This clone has a single count. The chain couples TRBV11-3 to TRBJ2-2; 8 bases align to TRBD1. This CDR3 has 14 amino acids. Germline V gene sequence: CDR1 SGHNT, CDR2 YENEEA. With V trimmed by 3 bases and J by 6 bases, 3 bases remained unmatched. The CDR3 bases are TGTGCCAGCAGCTTGGACAGGGTGGCCGGGGAGCTGTTTTTT. Protein sequence: CASSLDRVAGELFF.

With respect to this clone: The same CDR3 is also encoded by other DNA sequences in this sample. The chain recombines TRBV4-1 with TRBJ2-3; a possible D gene is TRBD1 (5 bases). Trimming took off 5 bases at V and 6 bases at J, with 12 bases between the two ends. In germline, CDR1 is MGHRA, CDR2 YSYEKL. The CDR3 consists of 13 residues. The CDR3 nucleotides are TGCGCCAGCAGCACCCAGGGATCCGATACGCAGTATTTT. It specifies CASSTQGSDTQYF.